A selection of T cell receptor beta chains follows, all from one sample in a study of blood T cell repertoires in COVID-19. TCRdb's copy holds only in-frame clones and misses some; the assay was immunoSEQ multiplex PCR. This table holds a few hundred thousand clones, approximately 85% found once. Sequencing was carried out using PBMCs or T cells enriched from blood (not recorded which). These TCRs come from a man aged 25 to 40 who had recovered from COVID-19. The CDR3 runs from the conserved cysteine through the conserved F or W. A D gene is named only where the DNA matches it firmly. The size entry is marked missing in some rows and otherwise reads once, few, many or a size class.

d_call clone_size j_call cdr3_length v_call cdr3_aa cdr3_nt
TRBD1 - TRBJ2-2 18 TRBV24-1 CATSDQSGGQGATGELFF TGTGCCACCAGTGATCAGTCGGGAGGACAGGGGGCTACCGGGGAGCTGTTTTTT
TRBD1 - TRBJ1-1 14 TRBV5-1 CASSWGDRDTEAFF TGCGCCAGCAGCTGGGGCGACAGGGACACTGAAGCTTTCTTT
- - TRBJ1-2 17 TRBV7-6 CASSLDLGLDRLDGYTF TGTGCCAGCAGCTTAGATTTGGGGCTCGACAGACTGGATGGCTACACCTTC
TRBD2 - TRBJ2-2 15 TRBV6-5 CASSSGGVHTGELFF TGTGCCAGCAGTTCCGGGGGGGTCCACACCGGGGAGCTGTTTTTT
- - TRBJ2-3 15 TRBV11-2 CASSLDGVPRDTQYF TGTGCCAGCAGCTTAGACGGGGTCCCCAGAGATACGCAGTATTTT
- few TRBJ1-1 13 TRBV10-3 CAIMEKAGTEAFF TGTGCCATCATGGAGAAGGCGGGCACTGAAGCTTTCTTT
- - TRBJ1-2 13 TRBV19 CASSIAGINGYTF TGTGCCAGTAGTATAGCAGGGATAAATGGCTACACCTTC
TRBD2 - TRBJ2-7 16 TRBV7-9 CASTSREGGISYEQYF TGTGCCAGCACCTCGAGGGAGGGCGGAATCTCCTACGAGCAGTACTTC
- - TRBJ1-5 14 TRBV19 CASSIRDNNQPQHF TGTGCCAGTAGTATCCGGGACAACAATCAGCCCCAGCATTTT
- - TRBJ2-4 14 TRBV10-3 CAISGDSRKNIQYF TGTGCCATCAGTGGGGACTCCCGAAAAAACATTCAGTACTTC
- - TRBJ2-7 15 TRBV30 CAWSVLLSGRTEQYF TGTGCCTGGAGTGTACTCCTGAGCGGGCGCACAGAGCAGTACTTC
TRBD2 - TRBJ2-2 16 TRBV10-3 CAISEGRGGSTGELFF TGTGCCATCAGCGAAGGTCGGGGAGGGAGCACCGGGGAGCTGTTTTTT
TRBD1 - TRBJ1-5 12 TRBV19 CASGTGNQPQHF TGTGCCAGTGGGACAGGCAATCAGCCCCAGCATTTT
- - TRBJ2-1 13 TRBV7-2 CASSLALYNEQFF TGTGCCAGCAGCTTAGCGCTATACAATGAGCAGTTCTTC
- - TRBJ1-2 13 TRBV7-8 CASSLGGQLGYTF TGTGCCAGCAGCTTAGGAGGGCAACTTGGCTACACCTTC
TRBD1 once TRBJ1-1 16 TRBV19 CASSIAPGTVNTEAFF TGTGCCAGTAGTATTGCCCCGGGGACAGTGAACACTGAAGCTTTCTTT
- - TRBJ1-5 13 TRBV19 CASSITGLQPQHF TGTGCCAGTAGTATAACAGGGCTTCAGCCCCAGCATTTT
- - TRBJ1-2 14 TRBV20-1 CSASSGGDSYGYTF TGCAGTGCTAGTTCGGGGGGCGACAGCTATGGCTACACCTTC
- once TRBJ1-1 13 TRBV10-3 CAISDRPNTEAFF TGTGCCATCAGTGACAGGCCGAACACTGAAGCTTTCTTT
TRBD1 - TRBJ1-6 15 TRBV19 CASRNGDRENSPLHF TGTGCCAGTAGAAACGGTGACAGGGAAAATTCACCCCTCCACTTT
TRBD1 - TRBJ1-1 12 TRBV5-1 CASSAGQTEAFF TGCGCCAGCAGCGCGGGACAGACTGAAGCTTTCTTT
TRBD1 - TRBJ1-2 14 TRBV9 CASSAGQGSYGYTF TGTGCCAGCAGCGCGGGACAGGGGAGCTATGGCTACACCTTC
TRBD2 - TRBJ2-1 15 TRBV5-5 CASSLGLAGPNEQFF TGTGCCAGCAGCTTAGGCCTAGCGGGACCCAATGAGCAGTTCTTC
TRBD2 - TRBJ2-5 15 TRBV5-4 CASSPRGDLQETQYF TGTGCCAGCAGCCCCCGGGGGGACCTTCAAGAGACCCAGTACTTC
- - TRBJ2-2 13 TRBV19 CAGSLQGTGELFF TGTGCCGGATCCCTCCAGGGTACCGGGGAGCTGTTTTTT
TRBD1 once TRBJ2-7 15 TRBV5-1 CASSSFSTGNYEQYF TGCGCCAGCAGCTCGTTTTCGACAGGGAACTACGAGCAGTACTTC
- once TRBJ1-5 16 TRBV19 CASSPQAGGSNQPQHF TGTGCCAGTAGCCCTCAGGCGGGAGGCAGCAATCAGCCCCAGCATTTT
- - TRBJ2-3 13 TRBV12-3/TRBV12-4 CASSLPSSDTQYF TGTGCCAGCAGTTTACCTTCTTCAGATACGCAGTATTTT
- - TRBJ1-1 14 TRBV30 CAWSSGIRRTEAFF TGTGCCTGGAGTAGCGGGATTAGGAGGACTGAAGCTTTCTTT
- - TRBJ1-3 15 TRBV30 CAWSLVGSSGNTIYF TGTGCCTGGAGTCTAGTAGGGAGCTCTGGAAACACCATATATTTT
- - TRBJ1-2 18 TRBV21-1 CASSKSRRGRAHNYGYTF TGTGCCAGCAGCAAATCCCGGAGGGGCAGAGCCCATAACTATGGCTACACCTTC
- once TRBJ1-5 14 TRBV7-9 CASSREGGDQPQHF TGTGCCAGCAGCCGCGAAGGGGGGGATCAGCCCCAGCATTTT
TRBD2 - TRBJ2-1 16 TRBV5-1 CASSLKSLAGVGEQFF TGCGCCAGCAGCTTGAAGAGTCTAGCGGGGGTCGGTGAGCAGTTCTTC
- - TRBJ2-7 14 TRBV14 CASSQDSGRDEQYF TGTGCCAGCAGCCAAGATAGCGGCAGGGACGAGCAGTACTTC
TRBD2 - TRBJ2-3 19 TRBV24-1 CATSDWGLAGGTSTDTQYF TGTGCCACCAGTGATTGGGGACTAGCGGGGGGGACTAGCACAGATACGCAGTATTTT
- - TRBJ1-6 14 TRBV9 CASSVSRGNSPLHF TGTGCCAGCAGCGTAAGTAGAGGGAATTCACCCCTCCACTTT
- - TRBJ1-6 13 TRBV7-3 CASSLSYNSPLHF TGTGCCAGCAGCCTCTCCTATAATTCACCCCTCCACTTT
TRBD1 - TRBJ1-1 16 TRBV11-2 CASRSPKGQENTEAFF TGTGCCAGCAGATCTCCCAAAGGACAGGAGAACACTGAAGCTTTCTTT
- - TRBJ1-1 17 TRBV10-3 CAISELQFREVRAEAFF TGTGCCATCAGTGAGCTCCAATTTCGAGAGGTACGGGCTGAAGCTTTCTTT
TRBD1 - TRBJ2-3 13 TRBV9 CASNSQGADTQYF TGTGCCAGCAATAGCCAGGGGGCAGATACGCAGTATTTT
TRBD1 - TRBJ1-1 12 TRBV30 CAWRGAGGPAFF TGTGCCTGGAGGGGGGCAGGGGGCCCAGCTTTCTTT
- - TRBJ1-6 14 TRBV7-8 CASSLTEFGSPLHF TGTGCCAGCAGCTTAACGGAGTTTGGTTCACCCCTCCACTTT
- - TRBJ2-1 14 TRBV6-4 CASSEVLGGAAWFF TGTGCCAGCAGTGAAGTCCTAGGGGGGGCTGCGTGGTTCTTC
- - TRBJ2-7 14 TRBV3-1/TRBV3-2 CASSQGPRRAEQYF TGTGCCAGCAGCCAAGGACCGAGGCGGGCCGAGCAGTACTTC
- - TRBJ1-1 13 TRBV19 CASSMSRNTEAFF TGTGCCAGTAGTATGTCCAGGAACACTGAAGCTTTCTTT
- few TRBJ2-2 13 TRBV12-5 CASGQGNTGELFF TGTGCTAGTGGGCAGGGTAACACCGGGGAGCTGTTTTTT
TRBD1 - TRBJ1-5 15 TRBV11-2 CASSPGTGGTQPQHF TGTGCCAGCAGCCCCGGGACAGGGGGCACTCAGCCCCAGCATTTT
TRBD2 - TRBJ2-1 15 TRBV2 CASRRTSGIYNEQFF TGTGCCAGCCGAAGGACTAGCGGGATTTACAATGAGCAGTTCTTC
- - TRBJ2-5 15 TRBV7-2 CASSLMSLAQETQYF TGTGCCAGCAGCTTAATGTCCCTAGCCCAAGAGACCCAGTACTTC
- - TRBJ2-1 17 TRBV27 CASSLSGAAFSYNEQFF TGTGCCAGCAGTTTATCGGGAGCGGCCTTTTCCTACAATGAGCAGTTCTTC
- - TRBJ2-5 13 TRBV27 CASSYVSQETQYF TGTGCCAGCAGTTACGTCAGCCAAGAGACCCAGTACTTC
- once TRBJ2-1 14 TRBV14 CASSQDLAAAEQFF TGTGCCAGCAGCCAAGATTTGGCGGCGGCCGAGCAGTTCTTC
- - TRBJ1-2 15 TRBV5-5 CASSPQGISIRGYTF TGTGCCAGCAGCCCACAGGGAATTTCCATCCGTGGCTACACCTTC
- - TRBJ1-4 15 TRBV18 CASSIREATNEKLFF TGTGCCAGCTCAATCAGGGAAGCAACTAATGAAAAACTGTTTTTT
TRBD2 - TRBJ2-2 17 TRBV18 CASARTSGAANTGELFF TGTGCCAGCGCGCGGACTAGCGGGGCCGCGAACACCGGGGAGCTGTTTTTT
TRBD2 - TRBJ2-1 17 TRBV4-1 CASSQDQSGGSYNEQFF TGCGCCAGCAGCCAAGATCAAAGCGGGGGCTCCTACAATGAGCAGTTCTTC
- many TRBJ1-1 12 TRBV11-2 CASSLQVDEAFF TGTGCCAGCAGCCTACAGGTAGATGAAGCTTTCTTT
TRBD2 once TRBJ2-3 18 TRBV4-2 CASSQVAGGSTSTDTQYF TGTGCCAGCAGCCAAGTAGCGGGGGGAAGTACTAGCACAGATACGCAGTATTTT
- once TRBJ1-4 15 TRBV6-5 CASSYSPGNNEKLFF TGTGCCAGCAGTTACTCGCCAGGGAATAATGAAAAACTGTTTTTT
- - TRBJ2-3 14 TRBV18 CASSGLGYTDTQYF TGTGCCAGCTCGGGACTGGGTTACACAGATACGCAGTATTTT